This TCR beta chain was captured in a study of read filtering for tumor transcriptome and immune sequencing. With 5 bases removed from V and 5 bases from J, the gap between germline ends came to 13 bases. The CDR3 covers 15 residues. Germline V lookup: CDR1 SGHTA, CDR2 FQGTGA. This library used roughly 400 ng RNA and molecular barcoded adaptors spanning alpha/delta and beta/gamma chains. TCRdb processed the reads anew with MiXCR; each CDR3 protein has one entry. The sample has 60,000 to 80,000 distinct CDR3 sequences, approximately 15% seen once; the top ten hold about 42%. Points on this clonotype: A clone one base away is much larger, so this may be a read error. Without the conserved terminal phenylalanine or tryptophan, this CDR3 likely stems from a read error.

J is TRBJ1-6 and V is TRBV7-3, with D possibly TRBD1 on 6 matching bases. The TCR comes from a donor aged 40 or over with multiple myeloma. Sequencing was done on a sample of a population of CD138-negative cells sorted from bone marrow. CDR3 in DNA: TGTGCCAGCAGCCCAGGACGGACAGATAATTCACCCCTCCACCTT. It translates to CASSPGRTDNSPLHL.